What follows are 5 T cell receptor beta chains derived from one specimen sequenced in a study of persistence of HIV-infected CD4 T cells. The immunoSEQ assay was version 4, run in survey mode. The table came from immunoSEQ multiplex PCR; TCRdb's copy has only in-frame clones and leaves some out. The sample holds fewer than 50,000 clones, more than 85% seen once. Cells were stimulated nonspecifically with anti-CD3/anti-CD28 magnetic beads. CD4+ T cells upregulating both CD40 ligand and CD69 were sorted as responding cells. The antigens these receptors bind are not known. The source was CD4+ T cells sorted from PBMCs after 18-hour stimulation, collected from a patient who received antiretroviral therapy. Receptors were obtained from an adult man with HIV who was CMV-seropositive.

The rearrangement links TRBV19 to TRBJ2-4; possibly TRBD2 for D (6 bases). The V end lost 5 bases, the J end lost 2 bases, and 13 bases lay between the germline ends. Looked up from germline, CDR1 is LNHDA and CDR2 is SQIVND (reference sequence). This CDR3 is 15 amino acids long. The CDR3 here is CASSLRGPTKNIQYF. The CDR3 DNA sequence: TGTGCCAGTAGTTTGCGGGGTCCAACCAAAAACATTCAGTACTTC.

The rearrangement uses TRBV7-2 and TRBJ2-3; 14 nucleotides line up with TRBD2. The length of the CDR3 is 17 residues. CDR1 is SGHTA, CDR2 FQGNSA, per germline. The V and J ends lost 5 bases and 3 bases, in that order; junction bases with no gene match: 7. The CDR3 region has the DNA TGTGCCAGCAGCCTCTTGACTAGCGGGGGGGCTACAGATACGCAGTATTTT. It translates to CASSLLTSGGATDTQYF.

The rearrangement joins TRBV7-2 to TRBJ2-7, with D hard to call. Germline lookup yields CDR1 SGHTA and CDR2 FQGNSA. V dropped 2 bases and J dropped 1 base, with 9 bases sitting between them. This CDR3 contains 14 residues. The CDR3, as DNA: TGTGCCAGCAGCTTAAGGTACTATTCCTACGAGCAGTACTTC. This translates into CASSLRYYSYEQYF.

V is TRBV7-6 and J is TRBJ2-6, with 8 bases identical to TRBD1. The CDR3 sequence is 19 residues long. The V gene's germline CDR1 is SGHVS and CDR2 FNYEAQ. V trimming: 8 bases; J trimming: 0 bases; junction bases outside the gene matches: 15. CDR3 region: CASSSYPQGGLSGANVLTF. CDR3 coding DNA: TGTGCCAGCTCCTCATACCCACAGGGGGGACTCTCTGGGGCCAACGTCCTGACTTTC.

The chain uses TRBV4-1 and TRBJ1-5, with D possibly being TRBD1 (6 bases). The germline CDR1 and CDR2 sequences are MGHRA and YSYEKL. Trimming pared 3 bases from V and 2 bases from J, leaving 14 bases between. The CDR3 extends over 16 amino acids. CDR3 in DNA: TGCGCCAGCAGCCAGAACAGGGAACTCGGCAATCAGCCCCAGCATTTT. It encodes CASSQNRELGNQPQHF.